This TCR beta chain is from a study of blood T cell repertoires in COVID-19. Turning to the study itself: Samples of COVID-19 (acute and convalescent) were obtained from the United States, Italy and Spain. T cells, B-cell-depleted T cells, or PBMCs supplied cDNA or gDNA.

The germline V gene encodes CDR1 SNHLY and CDR2 FYNNEI. V was shortened by 1 base and J by 5 bases, with 15 bases between the two germline ends. This CDR3 is 16 amino acids long. How the authors handled the data: It was from reference gene primer amplification that nucleated cell counts were estimated. Generated by immunoSEQ multiplex PCR, the TCRdb table keeps only in-frame clones and is missing some. From that table come the V and J calls and clone size; the DNA was used to work out D and trimming. The table includes about 74,000 clones, about nine tenths detected once. This clone was recorded once.

Input material: peripheral blood. The clonotype was recovered from a man between 45 and 60 years old with acute or convalescent COVID-19. J is TRBJ1-5 and V is TRBV2, with a tentative D call TRBD1 (5 bases). CDR3 sequence: CASSEGTGGVYQPQHF. DNA for the CDR3: TGTGCCAGCAGTGAAGGAACCGGGGGGGTTTATCAGCCCCAGCATTTT.